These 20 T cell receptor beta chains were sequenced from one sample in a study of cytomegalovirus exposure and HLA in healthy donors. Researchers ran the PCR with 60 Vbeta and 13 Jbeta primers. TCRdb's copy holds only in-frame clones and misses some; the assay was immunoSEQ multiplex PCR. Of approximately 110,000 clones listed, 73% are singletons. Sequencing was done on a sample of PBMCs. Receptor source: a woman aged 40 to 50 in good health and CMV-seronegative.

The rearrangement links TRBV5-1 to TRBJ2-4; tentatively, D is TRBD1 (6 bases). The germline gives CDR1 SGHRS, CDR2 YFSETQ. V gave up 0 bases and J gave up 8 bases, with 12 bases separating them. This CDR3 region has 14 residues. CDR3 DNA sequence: TGCGCCAGCAGCTTGGCAGGGGTCGGGGACATTCAGTACTTC. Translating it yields CASSLAGVGDIQYF.

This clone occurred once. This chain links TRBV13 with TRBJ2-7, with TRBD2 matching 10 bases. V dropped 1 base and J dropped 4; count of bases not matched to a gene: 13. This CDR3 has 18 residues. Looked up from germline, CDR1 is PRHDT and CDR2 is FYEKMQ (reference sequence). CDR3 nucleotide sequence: TGTGCCAGCAGCTTAGCTACACTAGCGGGAACATCCATTTACGAGCAGTACTTC. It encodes CASSLATLAGTSIYEQYF.

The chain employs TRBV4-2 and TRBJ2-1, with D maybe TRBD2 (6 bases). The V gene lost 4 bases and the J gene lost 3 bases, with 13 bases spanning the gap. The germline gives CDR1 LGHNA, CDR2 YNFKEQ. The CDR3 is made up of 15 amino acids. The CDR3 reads CASSPRDSVYNEQFF. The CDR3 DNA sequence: TGTGCCAGCAGCCCCCGGGACTCTGTCTACAATGAGCAGTTCTTC.

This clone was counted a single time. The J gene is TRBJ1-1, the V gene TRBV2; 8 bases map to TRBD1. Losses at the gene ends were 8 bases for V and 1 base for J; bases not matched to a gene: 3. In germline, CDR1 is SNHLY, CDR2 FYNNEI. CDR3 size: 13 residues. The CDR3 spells CASRTGTNTEAFF. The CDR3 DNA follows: TGTGCCAGCCGGACAGGGACGAACACTGAAGCTTTCTTT.

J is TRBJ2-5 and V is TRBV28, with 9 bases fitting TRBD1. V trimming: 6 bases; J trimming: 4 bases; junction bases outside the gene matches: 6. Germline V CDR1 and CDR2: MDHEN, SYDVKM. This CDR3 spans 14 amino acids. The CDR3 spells CASRQGARGETQYF. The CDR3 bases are TGTGCCAGCAGACAGGGGGCGCGTGGAGAGACCCAGTACTTC.

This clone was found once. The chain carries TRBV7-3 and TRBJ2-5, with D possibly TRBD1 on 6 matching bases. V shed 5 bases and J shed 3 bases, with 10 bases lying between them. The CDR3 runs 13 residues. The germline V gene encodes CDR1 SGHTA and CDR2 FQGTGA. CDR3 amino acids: CASSRGIEETQYF. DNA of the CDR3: TGTGCCAGCAGCAGGGGGATCGAAGAGACCCAGTACTTC.

The CDR3 DNA reads TGTGCCATCAGTGAGACGGACAGGACCCTAGGGGAGACCCAGTACTTC. Translating it yields CAISETDRTLGETQYF. This chain links TRBV10-3 with TRBJ2-5; 7 nucleotides match TRBD1. The CDR3 is 16 residues long. V lost 2 bases to trimming and J lost 5 bases; unmatched junction nucleotides: 11. Germline CDR1 ENHRY, CDR2 SYGVKD.

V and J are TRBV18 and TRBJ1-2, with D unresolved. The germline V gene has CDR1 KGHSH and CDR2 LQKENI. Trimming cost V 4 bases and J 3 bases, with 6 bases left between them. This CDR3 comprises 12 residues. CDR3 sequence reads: CASSLEDYGYTF. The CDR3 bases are TGTGCCAGCTCACTCGAGGACTATGGCTACACCTTC.

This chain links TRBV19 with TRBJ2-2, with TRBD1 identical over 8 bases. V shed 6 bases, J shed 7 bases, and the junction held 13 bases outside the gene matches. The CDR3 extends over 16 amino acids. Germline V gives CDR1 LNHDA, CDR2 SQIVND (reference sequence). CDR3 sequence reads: CASSPIDRGMVGELFF. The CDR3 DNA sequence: TGTGCCAGTAGCCCGATCGACAGGGGAATGGTCGGGGAGCTGTTTTTT.

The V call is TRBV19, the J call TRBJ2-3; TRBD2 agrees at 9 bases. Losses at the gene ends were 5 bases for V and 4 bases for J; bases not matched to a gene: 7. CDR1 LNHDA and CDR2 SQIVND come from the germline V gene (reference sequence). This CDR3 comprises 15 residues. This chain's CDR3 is CASSVDSGSPDTQYF. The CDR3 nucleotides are TGTGCCAGTAGTGTGGATAGCGGGAGTCCAGATACGCAGTATTTT. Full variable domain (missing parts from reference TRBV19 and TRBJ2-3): DGGITQSPKYLFRKEGQNVTLSCEQNLNHDAMYWYRQDPGQGLRLIYYSQIVNDFQKGDIAEGYSVSREKKESFPLTVTSAQKNPTAFYLCASSVDSGSPDTQYFGPGTRLTVL.

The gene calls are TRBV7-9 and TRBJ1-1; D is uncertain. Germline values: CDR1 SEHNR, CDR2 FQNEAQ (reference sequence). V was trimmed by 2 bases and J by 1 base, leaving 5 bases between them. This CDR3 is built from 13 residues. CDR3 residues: CASSLSGNTEAFF. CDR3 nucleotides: TGTGCCAGCAGCTTATCAGGGAACACTGAAGCTTTCTTT.

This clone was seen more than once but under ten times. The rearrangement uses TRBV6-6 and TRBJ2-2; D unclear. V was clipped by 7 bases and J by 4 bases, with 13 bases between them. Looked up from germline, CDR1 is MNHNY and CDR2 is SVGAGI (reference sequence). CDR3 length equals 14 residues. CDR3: CASTTTTVTGELFF. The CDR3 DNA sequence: TGTGCCAGCACTACAACCACAGTCACCGGGGAGCTGTTTTTT.

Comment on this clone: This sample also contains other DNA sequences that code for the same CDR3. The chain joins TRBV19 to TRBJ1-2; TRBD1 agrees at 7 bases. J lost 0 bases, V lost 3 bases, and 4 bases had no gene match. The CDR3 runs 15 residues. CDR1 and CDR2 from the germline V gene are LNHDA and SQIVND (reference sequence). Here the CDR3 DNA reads TGTGCCAGTAGTATCGGGGACAGACCTAACTATGGCTACACCTTC. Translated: CASSIGDRPNYGYTF.

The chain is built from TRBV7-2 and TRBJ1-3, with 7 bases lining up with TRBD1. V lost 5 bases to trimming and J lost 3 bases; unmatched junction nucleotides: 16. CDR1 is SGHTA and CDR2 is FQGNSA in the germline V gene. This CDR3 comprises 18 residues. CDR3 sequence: CASSPDGEVGGRGNTIYF. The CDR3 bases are TGTGCCAGCAGCCCCGACGGGGAGGTAGGGGGCCGTGGAAACACCATATATTTT.

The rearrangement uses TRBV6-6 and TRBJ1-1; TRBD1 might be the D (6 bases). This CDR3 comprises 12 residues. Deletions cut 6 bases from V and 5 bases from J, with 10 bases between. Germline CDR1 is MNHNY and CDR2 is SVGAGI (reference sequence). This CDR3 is CASSSQGTEAFF. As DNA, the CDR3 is TGTGCCAGCAGCTCCCAGGGGACTGAAGCTTTCTTT.

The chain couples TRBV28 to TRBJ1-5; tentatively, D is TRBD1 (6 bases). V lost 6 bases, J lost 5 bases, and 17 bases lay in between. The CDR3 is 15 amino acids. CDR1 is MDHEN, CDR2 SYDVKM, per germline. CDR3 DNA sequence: TGTGCCAGCAGGCAACAGGGACCGTCTCATCAGCCCCAGCATTTT. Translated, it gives CASRQQGPSHQPQHF.

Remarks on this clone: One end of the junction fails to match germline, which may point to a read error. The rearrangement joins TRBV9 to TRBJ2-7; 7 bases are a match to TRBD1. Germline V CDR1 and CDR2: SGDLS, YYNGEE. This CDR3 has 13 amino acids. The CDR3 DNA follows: TGTGCCAGCAGCGTAACAGGGGACGGGGAGCAGCACTTC. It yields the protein CASSVTGDGEQHF. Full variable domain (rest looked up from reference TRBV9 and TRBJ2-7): DSGVTQTPKHLITATGQRVTLRCSPRSGDLSVYWYQQSLDQGLQFLIQYYNGEERAKGNILERFSAQQFPDLHSELNLSSLELGDSALYFCASSVTGDGEQHFGPGTRLTVT.

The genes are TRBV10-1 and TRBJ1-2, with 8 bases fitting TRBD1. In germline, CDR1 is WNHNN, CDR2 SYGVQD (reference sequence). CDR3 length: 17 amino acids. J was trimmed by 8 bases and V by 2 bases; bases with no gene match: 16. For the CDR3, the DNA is TGCGCCAGCAGTGAGGGTGGACAGGGTCCCAAGGAAAGCGGCTACACCTTC. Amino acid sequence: CASSEGGQGPKESGYTF.

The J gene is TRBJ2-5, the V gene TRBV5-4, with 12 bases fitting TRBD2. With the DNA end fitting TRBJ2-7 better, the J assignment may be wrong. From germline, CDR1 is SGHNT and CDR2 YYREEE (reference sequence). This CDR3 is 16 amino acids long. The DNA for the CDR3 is TGTGCCAGCAGCCGCGGACTAGCGGGGATCTCCTACGAGCAGTACTTC. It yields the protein CASSRGLAGISYEQYF.

The DNA of the CDR3 is TGTGCTAGTGGTTTACCCGAACAGGGATTTGATGGCTACACCTTC. Amino acids: CASGLPEQGFDGYTF. The genes are TRBV12-5 and TRBJ1-2; tentatively, D is TRBD1 (6 bases). The CDR3 consists of 15 residues. Per the germline V gene, CDR1 is LGHNT and CDR2 is FRNRAP. With 3 bases removed from V and 6 bases from J, the gap between germline ends came to 17 bases.